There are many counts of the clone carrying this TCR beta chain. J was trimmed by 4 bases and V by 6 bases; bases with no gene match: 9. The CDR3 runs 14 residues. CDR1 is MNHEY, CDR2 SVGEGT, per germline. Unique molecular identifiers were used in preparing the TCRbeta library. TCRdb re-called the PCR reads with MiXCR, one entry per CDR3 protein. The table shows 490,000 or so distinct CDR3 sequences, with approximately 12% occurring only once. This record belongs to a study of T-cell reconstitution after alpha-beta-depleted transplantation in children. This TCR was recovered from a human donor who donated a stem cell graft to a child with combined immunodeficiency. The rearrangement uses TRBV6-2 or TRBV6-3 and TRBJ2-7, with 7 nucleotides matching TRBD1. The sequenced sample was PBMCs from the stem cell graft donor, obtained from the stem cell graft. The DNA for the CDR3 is TGTGCCAGCAGCCTACAGGGGAGTGGGTACGAGCAGTACTTC. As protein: CASSLQGSGYEQYF.